Reported below is one T cell receptor (beta chain). Assay used: immunoSEQ multiplex PCR; TCRdb lists only in-frame clones, some missing. This table has approximately 52,000 clones, about 76% appearing once. The CDR3 is made up of 15 amino acids. The V gene end was trimmed by 7 bases and the J gene end by 4 bases; junction bases not matched to a gene: 7. CDR1 and CDR2 from the germline V gene are MDHEN and SYDVKM. This entry belongs to a study of radiotherapy plus CTLA-4 blockade in lung cancer. V usage is TRBV28 and J usage is TRBJ2-1, with 10 bases identical to TRBD2. The clonotype was recovered from a human donor with non-small cell lung cancer who had a complete response to radiotherapy plus ipilimumab. This specimen was peripheral blood, taken from a patient treated with radiotherapy plus ipilimumab. CDR3 nucleotides: TGTGCCAGCACTCGACTAGCGGGCCAGTACAATGAGCAGTTCTTC. Residues: CASTRLAGQYNEQFF.